Presented here are 19 T cell receptor beta chains from one specimen sequenced in a study of CD8+ T cells in alopecia areata. Indicated treatment: oral pan-JAK inhibitor, 5-10 mg twice daily. The authors extracted RNA and reverse transcribed it into cDNA as the sequencing template. Generated by immunoSEQ multiplex PCR, the TCRdb table keeps only in-frame clones and is missing some. Of hundreds of thousands of clones in the sample, nearly 60% are singletons; the top ten hold less than 2%. The sequencing used CD4+ T cells sorted from blood, collected at week 24, from a patient treated with tofacitinib. The source of these receptors is a human donor with alopecia areata.

There are a few counts of this clone. The rearrangement links TRBV19 to TRBJ2-7; D not certain. Germline V gene data show CDR1 as LNHDA and CDR2 as SQIVND (reference sequence). Trimming stripped 3 bases from V and 3 bases from J, with 9 bases between. CDR3 length equals 13 residues. CDR3 sequence (DNA): TGTGCCAGTAGTATCAACAGTCACTACGAGCAGTACTTC. Its translation: CASSINSHYEQYF.

This clone came up a few times. The CDR3 reads CASSSSSGNTIYF. The DNA of the CDR3 is TGTGCCAGCAGCTCAAGCTCTGGAAACACCATATATTTT. The chain couples TRBV7-2 to TRBJ1-3; D is unresolved. Trimming left V 4 bases short and J 0 bases short, with 4 bases between. The CDR3 is made up of 13 amino acids. CDR1 and CDR2 (germline): SGHTA, FQGNSA.

The chain uses TRBV4-3 and TRBJ2-3; D unresolved. The end of the DNA fits TRBJ2-5 better, so the J call may be wrong. Germline CDR1 reads LGHNA; CDR2 reads YSLEER. This CDR3 is 14 amino acids long. The CDR3 DNA follows: TGCGCCAGCAGCCAAGGAGGTAGTTCGGTGACCCAGTACTTC. Translated: CASSQGGSSVTQYF.

The chain has TRBV5-1 and TRBJ1-4; D ambiguous. V lost 5 bases and J lost 4, with 15 bases in between. Germline lookup yields CDR1 SGHRS and CDR2 YFSETQ. The CDR3 length is 15 residues. Written as DNA, the CDR3 is TGCGCCAGCAGGTCCCGGGCGGCCAGTAATGAAAAACTGTTTTTT. This codes for CASRSRAASNEKLFF.

The chain has TRBV29-1 and TRBJ1-1, with TRBD1 as a possible D gene (6 bases). Trimming stripped 2 bases from V and 5 bases from J, with 12 bases between. This CDR3 spans 13 amino acids. Germline CDR1 and CDR2: SQVTM and ANQGSEA. In DNA form, the CDR3 reads TGCAGCGTTGAAATTGCAGGGGATACTGAAGCTTTCTTT. The encoded protein is CSVEIAGDTEAFF. The full variable domain, its missing parts supplied by reference TRBV29-1 and TRBJ1-1, is SAVISQKPSRDICQRGTSLTIQCQVDSQVTMMFWYRQQPGQSLTLIATANQGSEATYESGFVIDKFPISRPNLTFSTLTVSNMSPEDSSIYLCSVEIAGDTEAFFGQGTRLTVV.

This clone was counted a few times. The chain links TRBV5-1 to TRBJ1-2; tentative D call: TRBD1 (6 bases). CDR1 and CDR2 (germline): SGHRS, YFSETQ. The CDR3 consists of 15 residues. V dropped 4 bases and J dropped 4 bases, with 17 bases sitting between them. CDR3 sequence (DNA): TGCGCCAGCAGCACCCGGGGCAGGGGCTTCTATGGCTACACCTTC. This gives the protein CASSTRGRGFYGYTF.

V usage is TRBV2 and J usage is TRBJ2-5; D is unclear. The CDR3 is 12 amino acids. Trimming took off 4 bases at V and 5 bases at J, with 8 bases between the two ends. The germline V gene has CDR1 SNHLY and CDR2 FYNNEI. The CDR3 nucleotides are TGTGCCAGCAGTGGCAGCAGTGAGACCCAGTACTTC. It encodes CASSGSSETQYF.

This chain connects TRBV6-5 to TRBJ1-2; 7 positions agree with TRBD1. The ends lost 0 bases at V and 3 bases at J; junction bases unmatched: 1. CDR3 length equals 14 residues. The germline CDR1 and CDR2 sequences are MNHEY and SVGAGI. The CDR3 reads CASSYSGTDYGYTF. In nucleotides, the CDR3 is TGTGCCAGCAGTTACTCGGGGACAGACTATGGCTACACCTTC.

The V call is TRBV30, the J call TRBJ2-2; D unclear. Germline V lookup: CDR1 GTSNPN, CDR2 SVGIG (reference sequence). The CDR3 contains 12 residues. Deletions cut 1 base from V and 9 bases from J, with 9 bases between. CDR3 region: CAWSEAPRELFF. The CDR3 region has the DNA TGTGCCTGGAGTGAGGCGCCTCGGGAGCTGTTTTTT.

This clone was picked up many times. This chain uses TRBV5-1 with TRBJ2-4; weak D call: TRBD2 (6 bases). The CDR3 spans 11 residues. V lost 4 bases and J lost 9, with 8 bases in between. Germline V gene sequence: CDR1 SGHRS, CDR2 YFSETQ. The CDR3 DNA reads TGCGCCAGCAGCACGGAGGGCATTCAGTACTTC. This translates into CASSTEGIQYF.

J is TRBJ2-3 and V is TRBV5-4; D ambiguous. This CDR3 region has 14 residues. From germline, CDR1 is SGHNT and CDR2 YYREEE (reference sequence). Trimming removed 4 bases from V and 2 bases from J, with 11 bases in between. CDR3 amino acids: CASSARPDTDTQYF. The DNA for the CDR3 is TGTGCCAGCAGCGCGCGACCAGACACAGATACGCAGTATTTT.

This clone showed up just a few times. The chain employs TRBV30 and TRBJ2-7; D may match TRBD1 or TRBD2 (5 bases each). The CDR3 is made up of 13 amino acids. Trimming left V 5 bases short and J 0 bases short, with 11 bases between. Germline V gene data show CDR1 as GTSNPN and CDR2 as SVGIG (reference sequence). In DNA form, the CDR3 reads TGTGCCTGGGACCCCGGGGCCTCCTACGAGCAGTACTTC. Its protein is CAWDPGASYEQYF.

V usage is TRBV27 and J usage is TRBJ1-5; D uncertain. The CDR3 length is 13 residues. Germline V CDR1 and CDR2: MNHEY, SMNVEV (reference sequence). V was clipped by 2 bases and J by 5 bases, with 7 bases between them. CDR3 loop: CASSLGSHQPQHF. The CDR3 DNA is TGTGCCAGCAGTTTAGGCAGTCATCAGCCCCAGCATTTT.

This sequence joins TRBV6-5 and TRBJ2-5; D not resolved. The V gene lost 6 bases and the J gene lost 5 bases, with 13 bases spanning the gap. Germline V lookup: CDR1 MNHEY, CDR2 SVGAGI. There are 13 residues in the CDR3. CDR3 in DNA: TGTGCCAGCAGATCACCGGGTAGTGAGACCCAGTACTTC. This codes for CASRSPGSETQYF.

This sequence joins TRBV2 and TRBJ2-5; D call uncertain. The CDR3 runs to 13 residues. The germline CDR1 and CDR2 sequences are SNHLY and FYNNEI. Deletions cut 3 bases from V and 1 base from J, with 6 bases between. The CDR3 DNA is TGTGCCAGCAGTGAGAGGACCCAAGAGACCCAGTACTTC. Translating gives CASSERTQETQYF.

This clone was detected a few times. J is TRBJ2-5 and V is TRBV14; D remains unclear. V was shortened by 5 bases and J by 2 bases, with 9 bases between the two germline ends. Germline V gene sequence: CDR1 SGHDN, CDR2 FVKESK. The CDR3 has 13 amino acids. The DNA of the CDR3 is TGTGCCAGCAGCTCGCGAGGACAAGAGACCCAGTACTTC. It codes for CASSSRGQETQYF.

This clone was seen only a few times. V gene TRBV9 combines with J gene TRBJ1-3, with no clear D. Germline V gene sequence: CDR1 SGDLS, CDR2 YYNGEE. This CDR3 is built from 14 residues. Trimming left V 2 bases short and J 0 bases short, with 6 bases between. CDR3 nucleotide sequence: TGTGCCAGCAGCGTTAGAACCTCTGGAAACACCATATATTTT. It specifies CASSVRTSGNTIYF.

This chain links TRBV30 with TRBJ1-4, with D possibly matching TRBD1 (5 bases). Germline V gives CDR1 GTSNPN, CDR2 SVGIG (reference sequence). This CDR3 contains 14 residues. Trimming removed 1 base at V and 8 bases at J, with 14 bases between. CDR3 region: CAWSEQGRAEKLFF. CDR3 in DNA: TGTGCCTGGAGTGAGCAGGGCAGGGCGGAAAAACTGTTTTTT.

This clone was detected only a few times. CDR3 residues: CASSLPPQGRANEQFF. CDR3 bases: TGTGCCAGCAGCTTACCCCCCCAGGGAAGGGCCAATGAGCAGTTCTTC. This rearrangement joins TRBV7-9 to TRBJ2-1, with a tentative D call TRBD1 (5 bases). Trimming pared 2 bases from V and 6 bases from J, leaving 17 bases between. Germline V gene lookup returns CDR1 SEHNR and CDR2 FQNEAQ (reference sequence). This CDR3 spans 16 amino acids.